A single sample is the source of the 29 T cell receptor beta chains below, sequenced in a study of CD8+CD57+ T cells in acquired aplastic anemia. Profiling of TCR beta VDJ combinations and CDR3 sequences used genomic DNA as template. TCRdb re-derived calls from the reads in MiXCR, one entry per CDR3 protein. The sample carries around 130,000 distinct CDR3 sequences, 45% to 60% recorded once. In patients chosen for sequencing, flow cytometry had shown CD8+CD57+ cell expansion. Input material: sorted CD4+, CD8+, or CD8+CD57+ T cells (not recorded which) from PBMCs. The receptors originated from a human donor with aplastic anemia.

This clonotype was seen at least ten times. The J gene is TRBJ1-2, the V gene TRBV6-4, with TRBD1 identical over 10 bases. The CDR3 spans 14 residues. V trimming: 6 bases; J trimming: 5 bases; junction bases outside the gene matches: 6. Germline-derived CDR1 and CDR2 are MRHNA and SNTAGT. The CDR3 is CASSPGQGRYGYTF. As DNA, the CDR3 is TGTGCCAGCAGCCCGGGACAGGGGAGGTATGGCTACACCTTC.

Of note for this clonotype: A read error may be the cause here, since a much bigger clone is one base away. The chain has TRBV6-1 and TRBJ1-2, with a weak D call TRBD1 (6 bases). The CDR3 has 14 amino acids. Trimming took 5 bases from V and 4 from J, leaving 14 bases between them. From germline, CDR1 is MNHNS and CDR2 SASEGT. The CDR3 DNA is TGTGCCAGCAGTCCCCGAGGACAGTCCTATGGCTACACCTTC. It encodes CASSPRGQSYGYTF.

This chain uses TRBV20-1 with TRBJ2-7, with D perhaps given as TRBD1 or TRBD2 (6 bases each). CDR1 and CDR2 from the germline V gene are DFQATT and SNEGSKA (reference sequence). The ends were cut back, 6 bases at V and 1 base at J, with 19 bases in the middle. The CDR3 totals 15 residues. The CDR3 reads CSANGQNSGSYEQYF. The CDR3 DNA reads TGCAGTGCCAACGGACAGAATAGCGGATCCTACGAGCAGTACTTC.

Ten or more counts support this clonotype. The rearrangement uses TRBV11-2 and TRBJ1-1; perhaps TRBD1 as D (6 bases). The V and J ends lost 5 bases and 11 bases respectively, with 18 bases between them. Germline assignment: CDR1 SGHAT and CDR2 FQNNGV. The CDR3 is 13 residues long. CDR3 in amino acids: CASSPVQGGDAFF. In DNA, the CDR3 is TGTGCCAGCAGCCCGGTCCAAGGGGGAGATGCTTTCTTT.

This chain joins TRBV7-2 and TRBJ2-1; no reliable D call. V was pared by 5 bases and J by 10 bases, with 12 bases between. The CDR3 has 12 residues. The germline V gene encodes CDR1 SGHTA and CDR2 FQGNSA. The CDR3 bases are TGTGCCAGCAGCCTGAACACCGGGGAGCAGTTCTTC. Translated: CASSLNTGEQFF.

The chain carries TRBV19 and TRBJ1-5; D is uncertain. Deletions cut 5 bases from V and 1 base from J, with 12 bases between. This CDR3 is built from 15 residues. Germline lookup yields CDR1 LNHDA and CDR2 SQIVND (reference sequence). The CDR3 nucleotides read TGTGCCAGTAGTCCAGATACTACAAGCAATCAGCCCCAGCATTTT. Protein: CASSPDTTSNQPQHF.

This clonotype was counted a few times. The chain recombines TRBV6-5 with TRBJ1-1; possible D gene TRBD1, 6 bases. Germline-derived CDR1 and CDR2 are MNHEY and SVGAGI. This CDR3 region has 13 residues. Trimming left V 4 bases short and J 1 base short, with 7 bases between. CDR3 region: CASSSDRNTEAFF. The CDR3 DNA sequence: TGTGCCAGCAGTTCGGACAGGAACACTGAAGCTTTCTTT.

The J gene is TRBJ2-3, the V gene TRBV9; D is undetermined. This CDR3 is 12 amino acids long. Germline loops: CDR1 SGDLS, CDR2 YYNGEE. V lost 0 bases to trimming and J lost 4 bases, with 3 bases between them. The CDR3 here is CASSVVADTQYF. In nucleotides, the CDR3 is TGTGCCAGCAGCGTAGTAGCAGATACGCAGTATTTT.

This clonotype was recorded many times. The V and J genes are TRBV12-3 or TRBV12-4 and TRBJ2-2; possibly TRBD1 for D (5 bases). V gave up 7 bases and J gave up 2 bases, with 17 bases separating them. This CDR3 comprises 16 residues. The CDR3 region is CASNPDTLANTGELFF. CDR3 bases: TGTGCCAGCAACCCGGACACTTTAGCAAACACCGGGGAGCTGTTTTTT.

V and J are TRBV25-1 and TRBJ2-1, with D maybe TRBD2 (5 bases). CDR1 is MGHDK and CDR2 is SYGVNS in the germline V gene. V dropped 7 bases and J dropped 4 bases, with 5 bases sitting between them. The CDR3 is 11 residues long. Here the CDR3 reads CASTGYNEQFF. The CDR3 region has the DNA TGTGCCAGCACGGGGTACAATGAGCAGTTCTTC.

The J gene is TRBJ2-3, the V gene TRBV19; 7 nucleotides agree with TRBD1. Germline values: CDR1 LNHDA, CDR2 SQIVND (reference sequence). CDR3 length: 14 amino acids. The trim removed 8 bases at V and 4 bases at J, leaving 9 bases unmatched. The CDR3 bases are TGTGCCAGTCGGGACAGTCAATTGCCAGATACGCAGTATTTT. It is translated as CASRDSQLPDTQYF.

CDR3 residues: CASSTEDRLNYGYTF. In nucleotides, the CDR3 is TGTGCCAGTAGTACAGAGGACAGGCTTAACTATGGCTACACCTTC. The J gene is TRBJ1-2, the V gene TRBV19; 7 bases are a match to TRBD1. This CDR3 has 15 residues. CDR1 is LNHDA, CDR2 SQIVND, per germline (reference sequence). V shed 4 bases, J shed 1 base, and the junction held 6 bases outside the gene matches.

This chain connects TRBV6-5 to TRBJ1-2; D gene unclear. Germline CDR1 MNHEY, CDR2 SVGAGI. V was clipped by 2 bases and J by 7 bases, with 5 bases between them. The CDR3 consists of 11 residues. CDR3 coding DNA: TGTGCCAGCAGTTACGGATTTGGCTACACCTTC. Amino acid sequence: CASSYGFGYTF.

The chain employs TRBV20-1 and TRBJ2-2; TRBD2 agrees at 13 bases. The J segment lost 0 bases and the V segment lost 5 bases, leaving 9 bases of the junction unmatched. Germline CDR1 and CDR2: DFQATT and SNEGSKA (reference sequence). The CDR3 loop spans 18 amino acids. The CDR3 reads CSAFKGLAGRSNTGELFF. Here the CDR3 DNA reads TGCAGTGCTTTCAAGGGACTAGCGGGACGATCGAACACCGGGGAGCTGTTTTTT.

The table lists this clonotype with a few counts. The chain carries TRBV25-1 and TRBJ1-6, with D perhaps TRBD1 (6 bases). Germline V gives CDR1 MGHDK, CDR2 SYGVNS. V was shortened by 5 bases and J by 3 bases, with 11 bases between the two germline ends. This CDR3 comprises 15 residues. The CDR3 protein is CASSRTENYNSPLHF. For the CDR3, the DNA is TGTGCCAGCAGTAGGACAGAGAACTATAATTCACCCCTCCACTTT.

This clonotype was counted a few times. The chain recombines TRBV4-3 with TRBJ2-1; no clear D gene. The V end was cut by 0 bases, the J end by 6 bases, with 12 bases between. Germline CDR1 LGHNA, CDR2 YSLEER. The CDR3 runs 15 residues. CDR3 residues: CASSQESRPGNEQFF. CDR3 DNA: TGCGCCAGCAGCCAAGAATCCCGTCCGGGCAATGAGCAGTTCTTC.

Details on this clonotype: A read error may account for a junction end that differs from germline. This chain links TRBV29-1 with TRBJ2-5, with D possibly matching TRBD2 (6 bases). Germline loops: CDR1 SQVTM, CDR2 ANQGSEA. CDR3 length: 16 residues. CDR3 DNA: TGCAGCGTTGAAGATTATTTTGCGGGGTACCAAGAGACCCGGTACTTC. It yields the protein CSVEDYFAGYQETRYF.

The CDR3 bases are TGTGCCAGCAGTGCCCAGACAGGGGGTGAAAAACTGTTTTTT. As protein: CASSAQTGGEKLFF. This rearrangement joins TRBV2 to TRBJ1-4, with 9 bases fitting TRBD1. The CDR3 is 14 amino acids. Trimming took 4 bases from V and 7 from J; bases not matched to a gene: 4. CDR1 and CDR2 from the germline V gene are SNHLY and FYNNEI.

The CDR3 DNA sequence: TGTGCCATCAGTGAGTCGAGGTCGGGGGGCATCGCGACCCAGTACTTC. The encoded protein is CAISESRSGGIATQYF. V usage is TRBV10-3 and J usage is TRBJ2-5; weak D call: TRBD2 (7 bases). The length of the CDR3 is 16 residues. The V end lost 0 bases, the J end lost 7 bases, and 18 bases lay between the germline ends. Germline CDR1 is ENHRY and CDR2 is SYGVKD.

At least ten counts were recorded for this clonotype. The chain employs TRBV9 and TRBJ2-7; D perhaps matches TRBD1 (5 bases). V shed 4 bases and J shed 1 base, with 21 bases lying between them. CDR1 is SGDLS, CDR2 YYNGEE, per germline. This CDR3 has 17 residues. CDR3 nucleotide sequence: TGTGCCAGCAGCTCCAGGTACGACAGCGACTTGTCCTACGAGCAGTACTTC. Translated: CASSSRYDSDLSYEQYF.

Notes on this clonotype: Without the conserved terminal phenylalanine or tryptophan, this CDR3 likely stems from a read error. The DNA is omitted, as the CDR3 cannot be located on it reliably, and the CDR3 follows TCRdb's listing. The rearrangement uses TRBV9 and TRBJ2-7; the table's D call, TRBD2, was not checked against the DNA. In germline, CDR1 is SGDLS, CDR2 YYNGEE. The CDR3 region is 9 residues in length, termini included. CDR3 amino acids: CASSVELAG.

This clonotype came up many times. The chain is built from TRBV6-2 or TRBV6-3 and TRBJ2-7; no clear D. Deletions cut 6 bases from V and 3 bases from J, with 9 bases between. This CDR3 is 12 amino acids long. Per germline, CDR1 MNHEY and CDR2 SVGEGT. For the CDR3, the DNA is TGTGCCAGCAGGTCAACCCTCTACGAGCAGTACTTC. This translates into CASRSTLYEQYF.

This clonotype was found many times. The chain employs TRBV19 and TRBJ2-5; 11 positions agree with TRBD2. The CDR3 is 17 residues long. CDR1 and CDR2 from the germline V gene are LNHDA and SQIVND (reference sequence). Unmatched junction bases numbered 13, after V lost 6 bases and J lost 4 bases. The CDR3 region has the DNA TGTGCCAGTAGCTCCGGCGGGGGAGGACTAGCGGGAGAGACCCAGTACTTC. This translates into CASSSGGGGLAGETQYF.

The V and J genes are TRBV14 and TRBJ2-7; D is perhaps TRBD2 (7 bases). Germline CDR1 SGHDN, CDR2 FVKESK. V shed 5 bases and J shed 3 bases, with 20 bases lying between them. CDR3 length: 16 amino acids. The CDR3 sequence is CASSGKGGESYYEQYF. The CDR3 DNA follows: TGTGCCAGCAGCGGGAAAGGGGGGGAATCTTACTACGAGCAGTACTTC.

CDR3 region: CATSDLHPDQPQHF. CDR3 DNA: TGTGCCACCAGTGATTTGCATCCGGATCAGCCCCAGCATTTT. The V call is TRBV24-1, the J call TRBJ1-5; D unresolved. The ends were cut back, 0 bases at V and 5 bases at J, with 7 bases in the middle. From germline, CDR1 is KGHDR and CDR2 SFDVKD. This CDR3 comprises 14 residues.

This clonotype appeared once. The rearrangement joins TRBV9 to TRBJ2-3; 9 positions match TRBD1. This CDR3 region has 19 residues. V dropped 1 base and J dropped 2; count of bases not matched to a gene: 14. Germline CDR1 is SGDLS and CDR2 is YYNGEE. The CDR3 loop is CASSVNPLRGTGNTDTQYF. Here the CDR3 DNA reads TGTGCCAGCAGCGTAAACCCCCTCCGGGGGACAGGGAACACAGATACGCAGTATTTT.

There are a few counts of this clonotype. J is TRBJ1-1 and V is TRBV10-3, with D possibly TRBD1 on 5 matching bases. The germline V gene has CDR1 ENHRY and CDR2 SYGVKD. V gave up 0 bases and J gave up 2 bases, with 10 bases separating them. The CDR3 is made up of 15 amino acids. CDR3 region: CAISESGGVNTEAFF. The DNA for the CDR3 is TGTGCCATCAGTGAGTCCGGGGGAGTTAACACTGAAGCTTTCTTT.

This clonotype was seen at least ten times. This CDR3 is CASSDPGLAAETQYF. The CDR3 DNA reads TGTGCCAGCAGTGACCCGGGACTAGCGGCCGAGACCCAGTACTTC. The chain has TRBV2 and TRBJ2-5; 11 bases are shared with TRBD2. Trimming cost V 3 bases and J 5 bases; bases outside gene matches: 5. There are 15 residues in the CDR3. Germline values: CDR1 SNHLY, CDR2 FYNNEI.

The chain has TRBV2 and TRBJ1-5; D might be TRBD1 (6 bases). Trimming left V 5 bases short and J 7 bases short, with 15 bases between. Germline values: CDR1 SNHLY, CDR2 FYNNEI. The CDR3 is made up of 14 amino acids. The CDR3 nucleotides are TGTGCCAGCAGTTTTGACAGGCAAGGACAGCCCCAGCATTTT. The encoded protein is CASSFDRQGQPQHF.